The 4 T cell receptor beta chains listed next were all sequenced from one sample in a study of blood T cell repertoires in COVID-19 (dated by TCRdb to between 2020 and 2021). The library relied on the immunoSEQ multiplex PCR assay. TCRdb limited this immuneACCESS table to in-frame rearrangements with V and J called. A share of clones is missing; checked studies link under half to unresolved V genes, and the rest is unexplained. The sample table contains some 200,000 clones; only one count was recorded for 60% to 80% of them. Approximately 26% of the sample lies in the top ten. Sequences were obtained from peripheral blood. The receptors stem from a woman in her 70s with acute or convalescent COVID-19.

The V gene is TRBV24-1, the J gene TRBJ2-7, with 7 bases lining up with TRBD1. This CDR3 is 14 amino acids long. Per the germline V gene, CDR1 is KGHDR and CDR2 is SFDVKD. Trimming removed 3 bases from V and 8 bases from J; junction bases left unmatched: 9. This CDR3 reads CATSDDTGTEKQYF. For the CDR3, the DNA is TGTGCCACCAGTGATGATACAGGGACAGAGAAGCAGTACTTC.

The chain recombines TRBV7-3 with TRBJ2-3; 7 bases line up with TRBD2. Germline V gene sequence: CDR1 SGHTA, CDR2 FQGTGA. The CDR3 totals 17 residues. Trimming took 2 bases from V and 5 from J; bases not matched to a gene: 13. This CDR3 is CASSLSKGGWGGDTQYF. CDR3 sequence (DNA): TGTGCCAGCAGCTTATCGAAGGGCGGCTGGGGGGGAGATACGCAGTATTTT.

The rearrangement joins TRBV7-2 to TRBJ2-4; TRBD2 might be the D (6 bases). CDR3 size: 16 residues. CDR1 SGHTA and CDR2 FQGNSA come from the germline V gene. V was shortened by 4 bases and J by 5 bases, with 18 bases between the two germline ends. CDR3 protein: CASSYRFGRGENIQYF. The CDR3 DNA is TGTGCCAGCAGCTACCGATTCGGGCGGGGTGAAAACATTCAGTACTTC.

The rearrangement links TRBV19 to TRBJ2-7; 10 positions agree with TRBD2. Germline CDR1 LNHDA, CDR2 SQIVND (reference sequence). V lost 5 bases and J lost 2; bases outside the gene matches: 6. There are 15 residues in the CDR3. CDR3 coding DNA: TGTGCCAGTAGTGGGCGGACTAGCGGCGCCTACGAGCAGTACTTC. Its translation: CASSGRTSGAYEQYF.